This T cell receptor (beta chain) was profiled in a study of vaccination effects on CD4 cells after COVID-19. About the study: After the second dose, samples were taken at median day 72.

In regard to this clone: Its antigen remains unidentified.

The repertoire was sequenced with immunoSEQ multiplex PCR; TCRdb's copy has only in-frame clones and lacks some. The sample includes around 30,000 clones, approximately 79% of them seen just once. Sequencing followed a ViraFEST assay step that expanded antigen-specific CD4+ T cells with viral peptide pools. When more than 9 days of culture had elapsed, CD4+ T cells were isolated. All study participants received two doses of BNT162b2 or mRNA-1273 vaccine. This receptor was taken from a human donor who received a COVID-19 vaccine. Some clones in this sample may be carry-over from other donors' samples. This specimen consisted of CD4+ T cells from PBMCs cultured with SARS-CoV-2 spike peptides, obtained after COVID-19 vaccination.

This CDR3 reads CASSQMGLAGDTQYF. For the CDR3, the DNA is TGCGCCAGCAGCCAAATGGGACTAGCGGGGGATACGCAGTATTTT. The chain recombines TRBV4-1 with TRBJ2-3; 13 bases are a match to TRBD2. With 2 bases clipped from V and 6 bases from J, the junction kept 2 bases outside the gene matches. This CDR3 comprises 15 residues. Germline V gene data show CDR1 as MGHRA and CDR2 as YSYEKL.